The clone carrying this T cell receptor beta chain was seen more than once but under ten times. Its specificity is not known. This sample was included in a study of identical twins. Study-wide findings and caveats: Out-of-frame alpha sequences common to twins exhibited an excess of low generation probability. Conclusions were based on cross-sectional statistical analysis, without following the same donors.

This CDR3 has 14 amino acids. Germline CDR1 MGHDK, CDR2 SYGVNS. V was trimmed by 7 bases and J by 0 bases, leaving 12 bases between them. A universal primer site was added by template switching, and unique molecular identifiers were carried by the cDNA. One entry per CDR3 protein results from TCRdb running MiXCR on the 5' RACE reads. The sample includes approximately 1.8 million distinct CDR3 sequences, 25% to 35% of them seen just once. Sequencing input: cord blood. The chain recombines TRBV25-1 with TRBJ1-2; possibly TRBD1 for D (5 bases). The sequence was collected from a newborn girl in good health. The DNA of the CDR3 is TGTGCCAGCATGGGGCCCCAATCTAACTATGGCTACACCTTC. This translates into CASMGPQSNYGYTF.